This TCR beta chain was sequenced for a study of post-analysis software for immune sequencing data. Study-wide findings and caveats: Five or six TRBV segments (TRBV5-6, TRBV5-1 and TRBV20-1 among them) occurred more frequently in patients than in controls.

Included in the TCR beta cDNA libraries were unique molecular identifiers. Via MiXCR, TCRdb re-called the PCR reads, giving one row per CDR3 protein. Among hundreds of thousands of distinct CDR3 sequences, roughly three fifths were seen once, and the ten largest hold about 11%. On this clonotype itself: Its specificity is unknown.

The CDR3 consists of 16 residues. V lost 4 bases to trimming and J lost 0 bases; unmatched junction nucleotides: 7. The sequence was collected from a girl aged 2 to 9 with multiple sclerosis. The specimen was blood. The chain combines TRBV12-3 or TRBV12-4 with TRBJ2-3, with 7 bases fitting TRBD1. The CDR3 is CASSYRDSESTDTQYF. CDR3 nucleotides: TGTGCCAGCAGTTACCGGGACAGTGAAAGCACAGATACGCAGTATTTT.